These 21 T cell receptor beta chains were sequenced from one sample in a study of blood T cell repertoires in COVID-19. TCRdb keeps only in-frame clones here, not all; method: immunoSEQ multiplex PCR. The table records approximately 220,000 clones, approximately 83% of them present only once. Sequenced sample: peripheral blood. Source of these receptors: a woman younger than 45 who had recovered from COVID-19.

V is TRBV10-3 and J is TRBJ1-1; the D gene is possibly TRBD1 (6 bases). The CDR3 length is 14 residues. Trimming removed 6 bases at V and 6 bases at J, with 17 bases between. The germline V gene encodes CDR1 ENHRY and CDR2 SYGVKD. CDR3 in amino acids: CAISSHRVEPEAFF. CDR3 in DNA: TGTGCCATCAGCAGTCACAGGGTCGAGCCTGAAGCTTTCTTT.

This chain connects TRBV18 to TRBJ2-5; 7 positions match TRBD2. Germline V gene lookup returns CDR1 KGHSH and CDR2 LQKENI. The CDR3 is 14 residues long. The trim removed 2 bases at V and 3 bases at J, leaving 3 bases unmatched. Here the CDR3 reads CASSPSAGEETQYF. In DNA form, the CDR3 reads TGTGCCAGCTCACCAAGTGCGGGAGAAGAGACCCAGTACTTC.

V usage is TRBV21-1 and J usage is TRBJ2-7; TRBD2 is the table's D call and was not checked against the DNA. TRBV21-1 is reported as a pseudogene. CDR3 length equals 15 residues. The chain's CDR3 is CASSNFQRCSYEQYF. The CDR3 DNA reads as TGTGCCAGCAGCAATTTTCAGCGCTGCTCCTACGAGCAGTACTTC.

CDR3 protein: CASTASGPPGDTQYF. The CDR3 DNA follows: TGTGCCAGTACGGCTAGCGGGCCTCCCGGTGATACGCAGTATTTT. The V and J genes are TRBV19 and TRBJ2-3, with 8 bases matching TRBD2. The CDR3 covers 15 residues. Germline CDR1 and CDR2: LNHDA and SQIVND (reference sequence). V lost 7 bases and J lost 6; bases outside the gene matches: 12.

The chain has TRBV2 and TRBJ2-5; D is unresolved. The CDR3 loop spans 12 amino acids. Deletions cut 5 bases from V and 5 bases from J, with 9 bases between. CDR1 SNHLY and CDR2 FYNNEI come from the germline V gene. The CDR3 DNA sequence: TGTGCCAGCAGTCCCCATCGGGAGACCCAGTACTTC. Translating gives CASSPHRETQYF.

This chain links TRBV5-1 with TRBJ1-6, with D uncertain. V dropped 2 bases and J dropped 7 bases, with 10 bases sitting between them. The CDR3 consists of 14 residues. The germline V gene encodes CDR1 SGHRS and CDR2 YFSETQ. The CDR3 here is CASSFGFENSPLHF. The CDR3 DNA is TGCGCCAGCAGCTTCGGGTTTGAGAATTCACCCCTCCACTTT.

V and J are TRBV5-5 and TRBJ2-1, with 11 bases fitting TRBD2. CDR1 is SGHKS, CDR2 YYEKEE, per germline (reference sequence). The length of the CDR3 is 15 residues. Losses at the gene ends were 3 bases for V and 7 bases for J; bases not matched to a gene: 6. The DNA for the CDR3 is TGTGCCAGCAGCTCGGTGGGACTAGCGGCGAATGAGCAGTTCTTC. Translation: CASSSVGLAANEQFF.

The chain links TRBV12-2 to TRBJ2-4; the table's D call, TRBD2, was not checked against the DNA. TRBV12-2 is described as a pseudogene. The CDR3 contains 17 residues. The CDR3 coding sequence is TGTGCAAGTCGCCCCGGACCGGGGGGCCGTCGGGGTTACATTCAGTACTTC. It is translated as CASRPGPGGRRGYIQYF.

This clone has just one count. This sequence joins TRBV6-2 or TRBV6-3 and TRBJ1-1, with a tentative D call TRBD1 (5 bases). V shed 5 bases and J shed 5 bases, with 18 bases lying between them. This CDR3 is built from 15 residues. The germline gives CDR1 MNHEY, CDR2 SVGEGT. Here the CDR3 DNA reads TGTGCCAGCAGTGATATGGGGCAGGGTGAGACTGAAGCTTTCTTT. Encoded protein: CASSDMGQGETEAFF.

V is TRBV3-1 (or the pseudogene TRBV3-2) and J is TRBJ2-3; 10 bases line up with TRBD2. CDR3 size: 18 residues. J lost 1 base, V lost 4 bases, and 11 bases had no gene match. Germline CDR1 LGHDT, CDR2 YNNKEL (reference sequence). This CDR3 is CASSPRTSGWGGTDTQYF. The DNA of the CDR3 is TGTGCCAGCAGCCCGCGGACTAGCGGATGGGGGGGCACAGATACGCAGTATTTT.

Regarding this clone: This CDR3 is also generated by other DNA sequences in the sample. The chain uses TRBV7-3 and TRBJ2-5; TRBD2 is a possible D gene (6 bases). Germline V gene sequence: CDR1 SGHTA, CDR2 FQGTGA. This CDR3 spans 13 amino acids. V lost 6 bases and J 2 bases, leaving 10 bases between the germline ends. CDR3 DNA sequence: TGTGCCAGCAGTTTGGGACTTCAAGAGACCCAGTACTTC. This codes for CASSLGLQETQYF.

The chain has TRBV30 and TRBJ1-3, with D possibly TRBD1 on 6 matching bases. V was shortened by 1 base and J by 5 bases, with 12 bases between the two germline ends. This CDR3 region has 14 residues. Germline V gene sequence: CDR1 GTSNPN, CDR2 SVGIG (reference sequence). The CDR3 loop is CAWSAGAIRNTIYF. As DNA, the CDR3 is TGTGCCTGGAGTGCAGGGGCGATTAGAAACACCATATATTTT.

The chain is built from TRBV5-8 and TRBJ2-3, with D maybe TRBD1 (6 bases). Germline V gene sequence: CDR1 SGHTS, CDR2 YDEGEE. The CDR3 totals 15 residues. Trimming removed 4 bases from V and 0 bases from J, with 12 bases in between. CDR3 DNA sequence: TGTGCCAGCAGCCTGGACAGACCTAGCACAGATACGCAGTATTTT. Protein sequence: CASSLDRPSTDTQYF.

V and J are TRBV19 and TRBJ1-1; a possible D gene is TRBD1 (5 bases). Germline lookup yields CDR1 LNHDA and CDR2 SQIVND (reference sequence). V was clipped by 5 bases and J by 3 bases, with 22 bases between them. This CDR3 comprises 17 residues. The chain's CDR3 is CASSVPSWGRAHTEAFF. The DNA for the CDR3 is TGTGCCAGTAGTGTACCATCTTGGGGGAGGGCCCACACTGAAGCTTTCTTT.

V gene TRBV6-1 combines with J gene TRBJ1-2; 7 positions match TRBD1. The CDR3 loop spans 14 amino acids. V dropped 3 bases and J dropped 4; count of bases not matched to a gene: 5. Germline V gene data show CDR1 as MNHNS and CDR2 as SASEGT. In DNA form, the CDR3 reads TGTGCCAGCAGTGAGAGACAGGGTTTCTATGGCTACACCTTC. It is translated as CASSERQGFYGYTF.

This chain joins TRBV6-1 and TRBJ1-1; D not resolved. The V gene's germline CDR1 is MNHNS and CDR2 SASEGT. The CDR3 spans 17 residues. V lost 3 bases and J lost 7, with 24 bases in between. CDR3 protein: CASSERLRVGFMYEAFF. The CDR3 coding sequence is TGTGCCAGCAGTGAGAGGTTGAGGGTCGGCTTTATGTATGAAGCTTTCTTT.

The CDR3 reads CASGLVPGLLSTKNIQYF. CDR3 nucleotide sequence: TGTGCTAGTGGTTTGGTACCGGGACTCCTCTCGACCAAAAACATTCAGTACTTC. The genes are TRBV12-5 and TRBJ2-4; weak D call: TRBD2 (6 bases). Germline CDR1 and CDR2: LGHNT and FRNRAP. CDR3 length: 18 residues. V lost 0 bases to trimming and J lost 2 bases, with 17 bases between them.

V gene TRBV28 combines with J gene TRBJ2-3; 11 nucleotides line up with TRBD2. J gave up 4 bases and V 5 bases, and 5 bases lay outside the gene matches. This CDR3 region has 15 residues. Looked up from germline, CDR1 is MDHEN and CDR2 is SYDVKM. In nucleotides, the CDR3 is TGTGCCAGCAGTATTAGCGGGAGGGCCCCAGATACGCAGTATTTT. Residues: CASSISGRAPDTQYF.

This clone was observed a single time. This chain uses TRBV2 with TRBJ2-7, with a tentative D call TRBD1 (5 bases). CDR1 and CDR2 (germline): SNHLY, FYNNEI. The CDR3 runs to 12 residues. The ends were cut back, 6 bases at V and 2 bases at J, with 8 bases in the middle. This CDR3 is CASSDSTYEQYF. CDR3 coding DNA: TGTGCCAGCAGCGACAGCACCTACGAGCAGTACTTC.

The gene calls are TRBV6-5 and TRBJ1-5; 7 bases align to TRBD1. This CDR3 is built from 15 residues. With 6 bases clipped from V and 4 bases from J, the junction kept 9 bases outside the gene matches. CDR1 MNHEY and CDR2 SVGAGI come from the germline V gene. DNA for the CDR3: TGTGCCAGCAGGGTCACAGGGGAGCTTAATCAGCCCCAGCATTTT. This translates into CASRVTGELNQPQHF.

The rearrangement uses TRBV28 and TRBJ2-7, with D possibly matching TRBD2 (5 bases). V lost 5 bases and J lost 2, with 10 bases in between. The CDR3 is 13 residues long. In germline, CDR1 is MDHEN, CDR2 SYDVKM. The CDR3 nucleotides are TGTGCCAGCAGTCTGGACGGGACCTACGAGCAGTACTTC. This translates into CASSLDGTYEQYF.